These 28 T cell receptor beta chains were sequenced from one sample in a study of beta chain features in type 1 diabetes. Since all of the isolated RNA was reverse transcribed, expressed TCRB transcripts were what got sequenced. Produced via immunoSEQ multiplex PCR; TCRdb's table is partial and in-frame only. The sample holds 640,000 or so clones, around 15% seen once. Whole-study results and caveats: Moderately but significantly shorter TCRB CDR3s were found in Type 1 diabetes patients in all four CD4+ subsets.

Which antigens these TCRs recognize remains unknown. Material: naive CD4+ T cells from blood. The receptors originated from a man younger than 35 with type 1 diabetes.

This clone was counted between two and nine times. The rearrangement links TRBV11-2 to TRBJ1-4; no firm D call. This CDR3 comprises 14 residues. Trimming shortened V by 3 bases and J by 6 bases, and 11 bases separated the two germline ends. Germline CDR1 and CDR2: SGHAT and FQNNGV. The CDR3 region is CASSLGQRDEKLFF. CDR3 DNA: TGTGCCAGCAGCTTGGGTCAGAGAGATGAAAAACTGTTTTTT.

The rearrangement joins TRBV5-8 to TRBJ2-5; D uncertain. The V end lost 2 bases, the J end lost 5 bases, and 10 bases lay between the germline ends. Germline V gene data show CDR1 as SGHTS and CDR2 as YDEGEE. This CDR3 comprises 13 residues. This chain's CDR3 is CASSFRLEETQYF. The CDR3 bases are TGTGCCAGCAGCTTTAGACTGGAGGAGACCCAGTACTTC.

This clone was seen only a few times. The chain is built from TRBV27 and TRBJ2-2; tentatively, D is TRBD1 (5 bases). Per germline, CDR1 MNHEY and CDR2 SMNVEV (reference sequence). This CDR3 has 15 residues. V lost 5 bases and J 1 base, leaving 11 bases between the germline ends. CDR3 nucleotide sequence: TGTGCCAGCAGTCAGACAGCCCAGAACACCGGGGAGCTGTTTTTT. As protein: CASSQTAQNTGELFF.

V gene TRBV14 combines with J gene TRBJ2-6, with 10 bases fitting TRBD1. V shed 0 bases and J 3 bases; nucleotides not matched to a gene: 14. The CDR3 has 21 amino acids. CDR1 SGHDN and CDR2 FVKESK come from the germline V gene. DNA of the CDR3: TGTGCCAGCAGCCAAGAGACCCCTGGACAGGGGGTAGGCAGTGGGGCCAACGTCCTGACTTTC. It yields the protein CASSQETPGQGVGSGANVLTF.

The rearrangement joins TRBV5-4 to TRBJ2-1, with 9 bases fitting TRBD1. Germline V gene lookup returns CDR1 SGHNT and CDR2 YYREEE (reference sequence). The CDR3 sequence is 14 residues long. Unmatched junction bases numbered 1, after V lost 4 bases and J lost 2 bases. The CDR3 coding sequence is TGTGCCAGCAGCGGGACAGGGCCCTACAATGAGCAGTTCTTC. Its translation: CASSGTGPYNEQFF.

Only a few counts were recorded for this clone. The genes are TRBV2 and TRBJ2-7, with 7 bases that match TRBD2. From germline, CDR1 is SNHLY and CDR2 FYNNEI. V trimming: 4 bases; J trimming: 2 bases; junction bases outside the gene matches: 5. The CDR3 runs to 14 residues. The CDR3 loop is CASSARGETYEQYF. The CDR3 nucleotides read TGTGCCAGCAGTGCACGGGGGGAGACCTACGAGCAGTACTTC. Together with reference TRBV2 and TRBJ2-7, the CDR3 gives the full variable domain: EPEVTQTPSHQVTQMGQEVILRCVPISNHLYFYWYRQILGQKVEFLVSFYNNEISEKSEIFDDQFSVERPDGSNFTLKIRSTKLEDSAMYFCASSARGETYEQYFGPGTRLTVT.

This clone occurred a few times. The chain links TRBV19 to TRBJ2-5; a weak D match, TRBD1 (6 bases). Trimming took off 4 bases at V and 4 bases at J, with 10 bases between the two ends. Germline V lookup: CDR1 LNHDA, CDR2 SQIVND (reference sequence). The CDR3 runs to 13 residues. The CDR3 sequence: CASSRDISETQYF. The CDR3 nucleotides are TGTGCCAGTAGTAGGGACATATCAGAGACCCAGTACTTC.

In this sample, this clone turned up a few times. The CDR3 is CASRPSLQPYQETQYF. DNA for the CDR3: TGCGCCAGCAGGCCTTCCCTCCAGCCGTACCAAGAGACCCAGTACTTC. This sequence joins TRBV4-1 and TRBJ2-5; no reliable D call. Per germline, CDR1 MGHRA and CDR2 YSYEKL. The CDR3 spans 16 residues. V dropped 6 bases and J dropped 0 bases, with 17 bases sitting between them.

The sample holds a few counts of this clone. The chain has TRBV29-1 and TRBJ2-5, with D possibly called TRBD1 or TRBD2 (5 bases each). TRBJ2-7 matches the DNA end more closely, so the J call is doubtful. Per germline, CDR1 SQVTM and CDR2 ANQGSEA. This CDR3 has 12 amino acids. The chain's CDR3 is CSVRPGTHEQYF. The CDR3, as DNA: TGCAGCGTGAGACCCGGGACCCACGAGCAGTACTTC.

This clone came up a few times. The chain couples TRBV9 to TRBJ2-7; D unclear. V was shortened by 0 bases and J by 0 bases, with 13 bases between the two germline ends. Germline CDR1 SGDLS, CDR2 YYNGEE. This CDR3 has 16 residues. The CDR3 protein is CASSVDQRPSSYEQYF. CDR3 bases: TGTGCCAGCAGCGTAGATCAACGCCCGAGCTCCTACGAGCAGTACTTC. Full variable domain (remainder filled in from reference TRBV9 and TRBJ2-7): DSGVTQTPKHLITATGQRVTLRCSPRSGDLSVYWYQQSLDQGLQFLIQYYNGEERAKGNILERFSAQQFPDLHSELNLSSLELGDSALYFCASSVDQRPSSYEQYFGPGTRLTVT.

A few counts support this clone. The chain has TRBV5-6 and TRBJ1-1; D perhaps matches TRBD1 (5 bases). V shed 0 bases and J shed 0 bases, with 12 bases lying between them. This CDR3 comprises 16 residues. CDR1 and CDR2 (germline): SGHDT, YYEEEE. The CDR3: CASSLARGRMNTEAFF. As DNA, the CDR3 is TGTGCCAGCAGCTTGGCCCGGGGCCGAATGAACACTGAAGCTTTCTTT. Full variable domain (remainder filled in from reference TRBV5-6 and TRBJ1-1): DAGVTQSPTHLIKTRGQQVTLRCSPKSGHDTVSWYQQALGQGPQFIFQYYEEEERQRGNFPDRFSGHQFPNYSSELNVNALLLGDSALYLCASSLARGRMNTEAFFGQGTRLTVV.

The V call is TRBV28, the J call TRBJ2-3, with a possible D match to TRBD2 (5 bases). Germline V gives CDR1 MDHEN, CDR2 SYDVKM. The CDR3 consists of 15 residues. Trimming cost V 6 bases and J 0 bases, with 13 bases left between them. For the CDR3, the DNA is TGTGCCAGCAGCCCCCAACTAGGTAGCACAGATACGCAGTATTTT. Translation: CASSPQLGSTDTQYF.

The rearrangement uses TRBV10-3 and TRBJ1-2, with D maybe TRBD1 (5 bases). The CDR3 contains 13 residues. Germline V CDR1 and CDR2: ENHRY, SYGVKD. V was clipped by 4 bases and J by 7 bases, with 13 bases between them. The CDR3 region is CAISGDQLGGYTF. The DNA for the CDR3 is TGTGCCATCAGTGGGGACCAGTTGGGTGGCTACACCTTC.

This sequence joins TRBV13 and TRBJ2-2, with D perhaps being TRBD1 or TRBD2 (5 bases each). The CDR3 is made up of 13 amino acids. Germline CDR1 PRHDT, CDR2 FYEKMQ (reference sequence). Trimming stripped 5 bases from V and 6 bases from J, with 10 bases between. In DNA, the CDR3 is TGTGCCAGCAGCAAGAGGGGCCCCGGGGAGCTGTTTTTT. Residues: CASSKRGPGELFF.

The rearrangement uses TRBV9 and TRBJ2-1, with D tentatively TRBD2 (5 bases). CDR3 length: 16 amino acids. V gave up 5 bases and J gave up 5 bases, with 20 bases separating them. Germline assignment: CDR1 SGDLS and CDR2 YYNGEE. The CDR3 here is CASRRAQSLLNNEQFF. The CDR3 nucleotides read TGTGCCAGCAGGCGGGCCCAGTCCCTCCTGAACAATGAGCAGTTCTTC.

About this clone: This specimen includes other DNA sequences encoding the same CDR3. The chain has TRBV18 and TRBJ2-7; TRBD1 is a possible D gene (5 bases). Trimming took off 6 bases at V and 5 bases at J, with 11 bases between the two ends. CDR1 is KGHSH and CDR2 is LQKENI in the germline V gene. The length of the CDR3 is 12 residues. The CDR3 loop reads CASSPRVDEQYF. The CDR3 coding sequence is TGTGCCAGCTCGCCCAGGGTCGACGAGCAGTACTTC.

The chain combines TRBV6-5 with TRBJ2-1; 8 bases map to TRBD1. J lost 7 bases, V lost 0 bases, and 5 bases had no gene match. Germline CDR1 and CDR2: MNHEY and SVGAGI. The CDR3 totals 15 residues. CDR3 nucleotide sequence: TGTGCCAGCAGTTACTCGACAGGGGCGATGAATGAGCAGTTCTTC. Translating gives CASSYSTGAMNEQFF.

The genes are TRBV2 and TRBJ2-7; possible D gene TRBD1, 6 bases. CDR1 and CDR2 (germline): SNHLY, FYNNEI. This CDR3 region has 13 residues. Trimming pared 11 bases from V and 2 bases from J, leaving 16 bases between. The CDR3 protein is CAGTQGKAYEQYF. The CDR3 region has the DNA TGTGCCGGGACCCAGGGGAAGGCCTACGAGCAGTACTTC.

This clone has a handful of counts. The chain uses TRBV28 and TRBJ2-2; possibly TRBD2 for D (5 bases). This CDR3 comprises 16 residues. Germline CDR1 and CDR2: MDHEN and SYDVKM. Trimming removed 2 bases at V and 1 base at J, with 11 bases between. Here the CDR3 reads CASSLEGLLNTGELFF. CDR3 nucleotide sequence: TGTGCCAGCAGTTTAGAGGGTTTGTTGAACACCGGGGAGCTGTTTTTT.

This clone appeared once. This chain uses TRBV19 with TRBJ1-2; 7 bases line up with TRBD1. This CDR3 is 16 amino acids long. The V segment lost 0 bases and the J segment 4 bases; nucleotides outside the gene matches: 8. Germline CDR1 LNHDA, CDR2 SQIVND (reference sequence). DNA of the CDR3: TGTGCCAGTAGTATAGATCGCCTGGACAGGTCCTATGGCTACACCTTC. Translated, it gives CASSIDRLDRSYGYTF.

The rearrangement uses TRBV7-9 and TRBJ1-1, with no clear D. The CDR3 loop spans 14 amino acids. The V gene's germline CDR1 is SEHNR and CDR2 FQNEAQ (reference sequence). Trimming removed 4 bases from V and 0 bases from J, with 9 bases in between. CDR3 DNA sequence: TGTGCCAGCAGCTCGCGAGGAATGAACACTGAAGCTTTCTTT. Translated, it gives CASSSRGMNTEAFF.

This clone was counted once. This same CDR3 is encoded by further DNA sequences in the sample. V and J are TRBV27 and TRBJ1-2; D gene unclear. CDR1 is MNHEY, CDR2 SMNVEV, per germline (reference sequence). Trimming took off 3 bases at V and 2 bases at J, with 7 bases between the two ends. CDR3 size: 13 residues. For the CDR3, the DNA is TGTGCCAGCAGTTTGAACGGGAACTATGGCTACACCTTC. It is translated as CASSLNGNYGYTF.

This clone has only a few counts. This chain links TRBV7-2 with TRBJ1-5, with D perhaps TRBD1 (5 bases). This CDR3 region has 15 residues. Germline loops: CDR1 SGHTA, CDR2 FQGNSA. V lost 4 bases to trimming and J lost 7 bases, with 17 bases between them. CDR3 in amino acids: CASSYEGGAGQPQHF. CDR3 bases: TGTGCCAGCAGCTACGAGGGAGGGGCCGGGCAGCCCCAGCATTTT.

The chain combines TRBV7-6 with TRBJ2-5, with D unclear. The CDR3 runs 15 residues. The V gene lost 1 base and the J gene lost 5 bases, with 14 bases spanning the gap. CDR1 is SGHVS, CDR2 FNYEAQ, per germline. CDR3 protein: CASSLGASSTETQYF. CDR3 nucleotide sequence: TGTGCCAGCAGCTTAGGGGCGAGCTCCACGGAGACCCAGTACTTC.

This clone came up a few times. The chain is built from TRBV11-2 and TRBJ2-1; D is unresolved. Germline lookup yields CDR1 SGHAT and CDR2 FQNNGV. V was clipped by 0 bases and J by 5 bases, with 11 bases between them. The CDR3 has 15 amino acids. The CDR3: CASSLDFLPHNEQFF. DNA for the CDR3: TGTGCCAGCAGCTTAGACTTCCTCCCCCACAATGAGCAGTTCTTC. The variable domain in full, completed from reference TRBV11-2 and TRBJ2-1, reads EAGVAQSPRYKIIEKRQSVAFWCNPISGHATLYWYQQILGQGPKLLIQFQNNGVVDDSQLPKDRFSAERLKGVDSTLKIQPAKLEDSAVYLCASSLDFLPHNEQFFGPGTRLTVL.

CDR3 sequence reads: CSGTGTGPDEQFF. CDR3 sequence (DNA): TGCAGCGGAACCGGGACAGGGCCCGATGAGCAGTTCTTC. The J gene is TRBJ2-1, the V gene TRBV29-1; 9 nucleotides agree with TRBD1. The CDR3 contains 13 residues. In germline, CDR1 is SQVTM, CDR2 ANQGSEA. V lost 7 bases, J lost 8 bases, and 9 bases stayed unmatched.

CDR3 in amino acids: CASSGRDRQSSYNEQFF. CDR3 nucleotides: TGTGCCAGCAGTGGACGGGACAGACAAAGCTCCTACAATGAGCAGTTCTTC. The gene calls are TRBV2 and TRBJ2-1, with 7 bases matching TRBD1. Trimming cost V 4 bases and J 0 bases; bases outside gene matches: 9. The CDR3 has 17 amino acids. Looked up from germline, CDR1 is SNHLY and CDR2 is FYNNEI.

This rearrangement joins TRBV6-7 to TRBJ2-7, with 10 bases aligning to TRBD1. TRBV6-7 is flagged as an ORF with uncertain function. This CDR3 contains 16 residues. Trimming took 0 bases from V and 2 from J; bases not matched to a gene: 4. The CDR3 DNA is TGTGCCAGCAGTTACTCCTTAGGGACAGGGGCCTACGAGCAGTACTTC. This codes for CASSYSLGTGAYEQYF.